These T cell receptor beta chains were read from a single sample in a study of Graves' ophthalmopathy and Graves' hyperthyroidism. TCRdb used MiXCR to reprocess the multiplex PCR reads, holding one entry per CDR3 protein. The sample includes around 600,000 distinct CDR3 sequences, roughly 41% of them seen just once. Sequenced material: peripheral blood. These receptors all stem from an adult man with Graves' ophthalmopathy. CDR3s include the opening cysteine and the closing phenylalanine or tryptophan. Fields, in order: J gene, D gene, V gene, CDR3 length, clone size, CDR3 protein, CDR3 DNA. The D gene is left open where the match is weak. Clone size is shown for a subset of rows, as once, few, many or a class of expanded clone.

J: TRBJ1-6; D: .; V: TRBV25-1; length: 16; size: many; CDR3: CASSEFQTPPGSPLHF; DNA: TGTGCCAGCAGTGAATTCCAGACCCCGCCGGGTTCACCCCTCCACTTT
J: TRBJ2-7; D: .; V: TRBV7-6; length: 14; size: many; CDR3: CASSLSEGRYEQYF; DNA: TGTGCCAGCAGCTTGAGCGAGGGAAGGTACGAGCAGTACTTC
J: TRBJ2-5; D: .; V: TRBV27; length: 14; size: few; CDR3: CASSLSSRLETQYF; DNA: TGTGCCAGCAGTTTATCGAGCAGGCTAGAGACCCAGTACTTC
J: TRBJ2-2; D: .; V: TRBV5-1; length: 18; size: .; CDR3: CASSLGFGLQLDTGELFF; DNA: TGCGCCAGCAGCTTGGGCTTCGGGCTACAACTTGACACCGGGGAGCTGTTTTTT
J: TRBJ2-7; D: .; V: TRBV20-1; length: 12; size: .; CDR3: CSAPGSGNEQYF; DNA: TGCAGTGCCCCGGGTTCGGGGAACGAGCAGTACTTC
J: TRBJ2-5; D: TRBD1; V: TRBV10-3; length: 14; size: .; CDR3: CASPRDRGSETQYF; DNA: TGTGCCAGCCCTCGGGACAGGGGATCAGAGACCCAGTACTTC
J: TRBJ1-2; D: .; V: TRBV7-8; length: 12; size: many; CDR3: CASSFLDYGYTF; DNA: TGTGCCAGCAGCTTTCTCGACTATGGCTACACCTTC
J: TRBJ1-3; D: .; V: TRBV6-5; length: 14; size: .; CDR3: CASTALRTSNTIYF; DNA: TGTGCCAGCACCGCCTTGCGGACATCGAACACCATATATTTT
J: TRBJ2-6; D: TRBD1; V: TRBV6-5; length: 14; size: .; CDR3: CASSRQGEGNVLTF; DNA: TGTGCCAGCAGCAGACAGGGGGAGGGCAACGTCCTGACTTTC
J: TRBJ1-5; D: .; V: TRBV6-1; length: 13; size: many; CDR3: CASSEVRDQPQHF; DNA: TGTGCCAGCAGTGAAGTTCGGGATCAGCCCCAGCATTTT
J: TRBJ2-5; D: .; V: TRBV5-4; length: 14; size: .; CDR3: CASSLESLQETQYF; DNA: TGTGCCAGCAGCTTGGAGAGCCTCCAAGAGACCCAGTACTTC
J: TRBJ2-2; D: TRBD2; V: TRBV7-2; length: 16; size: many; CDR3: CASSSAGGPVRGELFF; DNA: TGTGCCAGCAGCTCAGCGGGAGGGCCCGTCCGCGGGGAGCTGTTTTTT
J: TRBJ2-7; D: .; V: TRBV2; length: 12; size: .; CDR3: CASTVRESEQYF; DNA: TGTGCCAGCACCGTAAGGGAGAGCGAGCAGTACTTC
J: TRBJ1-2; D: TRBD1; V: TRBV19; length: 13; size: .; CDR3: CASRDRGRNGYTF; DNA: TGTGCCAGCCGGGACAGGGGGCGGAATGGCTACACCTTC
J: TRBJ1-6; D: TRBD1; V: TRBV7-8; length: 19; size: many; CDR3: CASSLDRTGSNSYNSPLHF; DNA: TGTGCCAGCAGCTTAGACCGGACAGGCTCCAACTCCTATAATTCACCCCTCCACTTT
J: TRBJ1-6; D: .; V: TRBV9; length: 16; size: .; CDR3: CASSPQGAGYNSPLHF; DNA: TGTGCCAGCAGCCCCCAAGGGGCCGGGTATAATTCACCCCTCCACTTT
J: TRBJ2-7; D: TRBD1; V: TRBV14; length: 15; size: few; CDR3: CASSRDRDAFYEQYF; DNA: TGTGCCAGCAGCCGGGACAGGGATGCCTTCTACGAGCAGTACTTC
J: TRBJ2-7; D: .; V: TRBV2; length: 14; size: .; CDR3: CASSSGWNSYEQYF; DNA: TGTGCCAGCAGTTCAGGGTGGAATTCCTACGAGCAGTACTTC
J: TRBJ2-7; D: TRBD1; V: TRBV2; length: 13; size: many; CDR3: CATAWDSSYEQYF; DNA: TGTGCCACCGCTTGGGACAGCTCCTACGAGCAGTACTTC
J: TRBJ2-7; D: TRBD1; V: TRBV11-2; length: 15; size: .; CDR3: CASSQRTGGLYEQYF; DNA: TGCGCCAGCAGCCAGCGGACAGGGGGGCTCTACGAGCAGTACTTC
J: TRBJ2-7; D: .; V: TRBV2; length: 11; size: .; CDR3: CASTMGREQYF; DNA: TGTGCCAGCACGATGGGGCGCGAGCAGTACTTC
J: TRBJ1-2; D: .; V: TRBV10-3; length: 14; size: .; CDR3: CASSYLDLNYGYTF; DNA: TGTGCCAGCAGTTATCTCGACCTAAACTATGGCTACACCTTC
J: TRBJ2-2; D: TRBD1; V: TRBV29-1; length: 15; size: many; CDR3: CSGRRGQSNTGELFF; DNA: TGCAGCGGCCGAAGGGGACAGTCGAACACCGGGGAGCTGTTTTTT
J: TRBJ1-4; D: TRBD1; V: TRBV2; length: 14; size: many; CDR3: CASNLAGTVEKLFF; DNA: TGTGCCAGCAACCTCGCCGGGACAGTCGAAAAACTGTTTTTT
J: TRBJ1-5; D: TRBD1; V: TRBV10-3; length: 14; size: .; CDR3: CATEGQDGNQPQHF; DNA: TGTGCCACCGAAGGACAGGACGGCAATCAGCCCCAGCATTTT
J: TRBJ1-2; D: TRBD1; V: TRBV25-1; length: 15; size: .; CDR3: CASKGRTGANYGYTF; DNA: TGTGCCAGCAAGGGCAGGACAGGGGCCAACTATGGCTACACCTTC
J: TRBJ2-7; D: TRBD1; V: TRBV5-1; length: 15; size: many; CDR3: CASSLDLGGIYEQYF; DNA: TGCGCCAGCAGCCTGGATCTAGGGGGCATCTACGAGCAGTACTTC
J: TRBJ2-6; D: .; V: TRBV7-9; length: 15; size: .; CDR3: CASSLDRTGANVLTF; DNA: TGTGCCAGCAGCTTAGATAGGACAGGGGCCAACGTCCTGACTTTC
J: TRBJ2-5; D: TRBD1; V: TRBV15; length: 15; size: many; CDR3: CATSGTGGVEETQYF; DNA: TGTGCCACCAGCGGGACAGGGGGGGTTGAAGAGACCCAGTACTTC
J: TRBJ1-2; D: .; V: TRBV7-4; length: 14; size: .; CDR3: CASSFAEGDYGYTF; DNA: TGTGCCAGCAGCTTCGCAGAGGGGGACTATGGCTACACCTTC
J: TRBJ1-2; D: .; V: TRBV3-1; length: 13; size: .; CDR3: CASSQGGLRGYTF; DNA: TGTGCCAGCAGCCAAGGGGGGCTGCGTGGCTACACCTTC
J: TRBJ2-3; D: TRBD1; V: TRBV2; length: 14; size: few; CDR3: CAIRRDSSTDTQYF; DNA: TGTGCCATCCGAAGGGACAGTAGCACAGATACGCAGTATTTT
J: TRBJ1-2; D: .; V: TRBV20-1; length: 14; size: .; CDR3: CSAREPREKGGYTF; DNA: TGCAGTGCTAGAGAGCCAAGGGAGAAGGGTGGCTACACCTTC
J: TRBJ1-5; D: .; V: TRBV2; length: 14; size: .; CDR3: CASSGGVSNQPQHF; DNA: TGTGCCAGCAGTGGGGGTGTGAGCAATCAGCCCCAGCATTTT
J: TRBJ2-7; D: TRBD1; V: TRBV2; length: 15; size: many; CDR3: CASSEYGQGTYEQYF; DNA: TGTGCCAGCAGTGAATATGGACAGGGGACTTACGAGCAGTACTTC
J: TRBJ2-5; D: .; V: TRBV24-1; length: 15; size: many; CDR3: CATSDLQASEETQYF; DNA: TGTGCCACCAGTGATTTGCAGGCCTCTGAAGAGACCCAGTACTTC
J: TRBJ1-3; D: .; V: TRBV5-6; length: 15; size: many; CDR3: CASSLNVYSGNTIYF; DNA: TGTGCCAGCAGCTTGAACGTCTACTCTGGAAACACCATATATTTT
J: TRBJ1-2; D: .; V: TRBV29-1; length: 9; size: .; CDR3: CSTSGPYTF; DNA: TGCAGCACAAGCGGGCCCTACACCTTC
J: TRBJ1-6; D: .; V: TRBV6-1; length: 14; size: .; CDR3: CASSYGAGAPPLHF; DNA: TGTGCCAGCAGTTACGGGGCAGGGGCTCCACCCCTCCACTTT
J: TRBJ2-7; D: TRBD1; V: TRBV5-6; length: 16; size: .; CDR3: CASSDERTGGYYEQYF; DNA: TGTGCCAGCAGCGATGAAAGGACAGGAGGTTACTACGAGCAGTACTTC
J: TRBJ2-2; D: TRBD2; V: TRBV19; length: 17; size: few; CDR3: CASSTPGASGKSGELFF; DNA: TGTGCCAGTAGTACCCCCGGAGCTAGCGGGAAAAGCGGGGAGCTGTTTTTT
J: TRBJ2-2; D: .; V: TRBV19; length: 14; size: few; CDR3: CASTHRRYTGELFF; DNA: TGTGCCAGTACGCACAGGAGATACACCGGGGAGCTGTTTTTT
J: TRBJ1-5; D: TRBD1; V: TRBV7-2; length: 15; size: .; CDR3: CASSSRAGGLGAQHF; DNA: TGTGCCAGCAGTTCCAGGGCAGGGGGGTTGGGGGCCCAGCATTTT
J: TRBJ1-4; D: .; V: TRBV7-9; length: 18; size: many; CDR3: CASSLVLQRLPENEKLFF; DNA: TGTGCCAGCAGCTTAGTACTGCAACGGTTACCGGAGAATGAAAAACTGTTTTTT
J: TRBJ1-5; D: .; V: TRBV2; length: 14; size: many; CDR3: CASMLVRGNQPQHF; DNA: TGTGCCAGCATGCTGGTTAGAGGCAATCAGCCCCAGCATTTT
J: TRBJ1-1; D: .; V: TRBV29-1; length: 12; size: .; CDR3: CSVADRNTEAFF; DNA: TGCAGCGTAGCCGACAGGAACACTGAAGCTTTCTTT
J: TRBJ1-1; D: TRBD1; V: TRBV9; length: 15; size: .; CDR3: CASSVGHQGGTEAFF; DNA: TGTGCCAGCAGCGTAGGACACCAGGGGGGCACTGAAGCTTTCTTT
J: TRBJ1-3; D: .; V: TRBV16; length: 17; size: .; CDR3: CASSGGAGASSGNTIYF; DNA: TGTGCCAGCAGCGGGGGCGCGGGGGCGAGCTCTGGAAACACCATATATTTT
J: TRBJ1-1; D: TRBD1; V: TRBV29-1; length: 13; size: .; CDR3: CSAGQGGNTEAFF; DNA: TGCAGCGCGGGACAGGGTGGAAACACTGAAGCTTTCTTT
J: TRBJ2-6; D: TRBD1; V: TRBV19; length: 18; size: many; CDR3: CASTTRTGKVSGANVLTF; DNA: TGTGCCAGTACCACCAGGACAGGGAAAGTCTCTGGGGCCAACGTCCTGACTTTC
J: TRBJ1-4; D: .; V: TRBV4-1; length: 15; size: few; CDR3: CASSQTTGPNEKLFF; DNA: TGCGCCAGCAGCCAGACGACAGGTCCTAATGAAAAACTGTTTTTT
J: TRBJ2-5; D: .; V: TRBV29-1; length: 14; size: .; CDR3: CSGEGKGAQETQYF; DNA: TGCAGCGGGGAGGGCAAGGGGGCCCAAGAGACCCAGTACTTC
J: TRBJ2-7; D: TRBD1; V: TRBV29-1; length: 13; size: .; CDR3: CSAPGTGDYEQYF; DNA: TGCAGCGCGCCCGGGACAGGGGACTACGAGCAGTACTTC
J: TRBJ1-5; D: .; V: TRBV2; length: 14; size: .; CDR3: CASSEEQGPETQHF; DNA: TGTGCCAGCAGTGAGGAGCAGGGGCCGGAGACCCAGCATTTT
J: TRBJ1-2; D: .; V: TRBV10-2; length: 11; size: .; CDR3: CASMDGLRYTF; DNA: TGCGCCAGCATGGACGGCCTCCGCTACACCTTC
J: TRBJ2-7; D: .; V: TRBV2; length: 12; size: .; CDR3: CASKGVGNEQYF; DNA: TGTGCCAGCAAAGGGGTGGGAAACGAGCAGTACTTC
J: TRBJ2-5; D: .; V: TRBV29-1; length: 13; size: once; CDR3: CSVGTESIDEQYF; DNA: TGCAGCGTGGGGACCGAATCTATCGATGAGCAGTACTTC
J: TRBJ2-5; D: .; V: TRBV11-1; length: 14; size: many; CDR3: CASSPGLVRETQYF; DNA: TGTGCCAGCAGTCCGGGATTGGTCAGAGAGACCCAGTACTTC
J: TRBJ1-2; D: TRBD1; V: TRBV6-1; length: 14; size: .; CDR3: CASSGQGAYYGYTF; DNA: TGTGCCAGCAGTGGACAGGGGGCTTACTATGGCTACACCTTC
J: TRBJ1-2; D: .; V: TRBV25-1; length: 14; size: .; CDR3: CASSEDPQNYGYTF; DNA: TGTGCCAGCAGTGAAGATCCACAGAACTATGGCTACACCTTC